The T cell receptor (beta chain) described here comes from a study of blood T cell repertoires in COVID-19. Study in general: The analysed material was cDNA or gDNA that came from T cells, B-cell-depleted T cells, or PBMCs.

Original processing notes: Estimated nucleated cell counts came from reference gene primer amplification. Assay used: immunoSEQ multiplex PCR; TCRdb lists only in-frame clones, some missing. V and J calls plus clone size are reproduced from that table; the DNA served to infer D and trimming. The data contain some 120,000 clones, 82% of them singletons. The length of the CDR3 is 15 residues. The chain combines TRBV21-1 with TRBJ2-7; the table's D gene call, TRBD2, was not cross checked with the DNA. TRBV21-1 is assigned pseudogene status. The TCR was taken from a man in his 70s with acute or convalescent COVID-19. The sequencing sample was made of peripheral blood. The CDR3 DNA sequence: TGTGCCAGCAACCTACCTCTCTTAAAGAGCTACGAGCAGTACTTC. Translated, it gives CASNLPLLKSYEQYF.